These 3 T cell receptor beta chains share one sample of origin, sequenced in a study of blood T cell repertoires in COVID-19. The table came from immunoSEQ multiplex PCR; TCRdb's copy has only in-frame clones and leaves some out. The sample shows 300,000 to 400,000 clones, roughly nine tenths of them seen only once. Material for sequencing was PBMCs or T cells enriched from blood (not recorded which). These receptors all stem from a man aged 18 to 29 who had recovered from COVID-19.

This chain links TRBV7-3 with TRBJ2-1; 11 bases are shared with TRBD2. The CDR3 covers 13 residues. V lost 5 bases and J lost 9; bases outside the gene matches: 3. CDR1 and CDR2 from the germline V gene are SGHTA and FQGTGA. The CDR3 loop reads CASSTLAGGEQFF. The CDR3 DNA sequence: TGTGCCAGCAGCACTCTAGCGGGGGGTGAGCAGTTCTTC. Together with reference TRBV7-3 and TRBJ2-1, the CDR3 gives the full variable domain: GAGVSQTPSNKVTEKGKYVELRCDPISGHTALYWYRQSLGQGPEFLIYFQGTGAADDSGLPNDRFFAVRPEGSVSTLKIQRTERGDSAVYLCASSTLAGGEQFFGPGTRLTVL.

The rearrangement uses TRBV6-5 and TRBJ2-1; 8 bases fit TRBD2. CDR1 MNHEY and CDR2 SVGAGI come from the germline V gene. The V segment lost 5 bases and the J segment 2 bases; nucleotides outside the gene matches: 5. CDR3 length equals 15 residues. CDR3 in amino acids: CASSRSGRAYNEQFF. CDR3 nucleotide sequence: TGTGCCAGCAGTCGGAGCGGGAGAGCCTACAATGAGCAGTTCTTC.

As for this clone: Distinct nucleotide sequences in the sample also encode this CDR3. The V call is TRBV5-6, the J call TRBJ2-3; possibly TRBD1 for D (6 bases). Germline V lookup: CDR1 SGHDT, CDR2 YYEEEE. The CDR3 consists of 13 residues. Trimming left V 4 bases short and J 6 bases short, with 12 bases between. The DNA for the CDR3 is TGTGCCAGCAGCCCCACAGGGTCCGATACGCAGTATTTT. It is translated as CASSPTGSDTQYF.